One and the same sample provided the 30 T cell receptor beta chains below, sequenced in a study of T cell repertoires in cytomegalovirus infection (dated by TCRdb to about 2019). The sample's treatment or condition label, decoded: in vitro stimulation with specific CMV peptide epitopes to enrich CMV-specific T cells. The run used an Illumina HiSeq 1500. TCRdb cleaned the public reads at Q25 with fastp, built clones with MiXCR and kept in-frame beta chains. Rows with a matching CDR3 protein are joined into one entry that keeps the most common DNA and genes. Here the sample has hundreds of thousands of distinct CDR3 sequences; approximately 46% occur a single time. The top ten constitute about 45% of the sample. These receptors are not linked to any known antigen. Sequencing used cultured PBMCs, obtained from culture after CMV antigen stimulation. The source of these receptors is a human donor in good health (CMV status not recorded). Some clones in this sample may be carry-over from other donors' samples.

This chain uses TRBV28 with TRBJ2-3; possible D gene TRBD2, 5 bases. Germline V lookup: CDR1 MDHEN, CDR2 SYDVKM. Deletions cut 6 bases from V and 3 bases from J, with 13 bases between. The CDR3 totals 14 residues. CDR3 protein: CASSAGDLTDTQYF. The CDR3 coding sequence is TGTGCCAGCAGCGCCGGGGATCTGACAGATACGCAGTATTTT.

The chain couples TRBV2 to TRBJ2-7, with 8 bases identical to TRBD1. Trimming removed 3 bases from V and 4 bases from J; junction bases left unmatched: 5. Germline lookup yields CDR1 SNHLY and CDR2 FYNNEI. CDR3 length: 14 amino acids. CDR3 protein: CASSDQGATYEQYF. The CDR3 DNA sequence: TGTGCCAGCAGTGATCAGGGGGCGACATACGAGCAGTACTTC.

This clonotype was observed a few times. The chain couples TRBV7-6 to TRBJ1-4, with D tentatively TRBD1 (6 bases). V was shortened by 5 bases and J by 7 bases, with 17 bases between the two germline ends. Germline assignment: CDR1 SGHVS and CDR2 FNYEAQ. The CDR3 extends over 15 amino acids. The CDR3 protein is CASSRRTEGSEKLFF. Written as DNA, the CDR3 is TGTGCCAGCAGCCGGAGGACAGAGGGTAGTGAAAAACTGTTTTTT.

The chain recombines TRBV7-6 with TRBJ2-7; the D is unclear. CDR1 is SGHVS and CDR2 is FNYEAQ in the germline V gene. V lost 1 base, J lost 5 bases, and 9 bases lay in between. The CDR3 is 13 amino acids. CDR3 residues: CASSLDRLDEQYF. CDR3 in DNA: TGTGCCAGCAGCTTAGACCGGCTGGACGAGCAGTACTTC.

J is TRBJ2-3 and V is TRBV12-3 or TRBV12-4; 9 nucleotides match TRBD2. The V gene end was trimmed by 7 bases and the J gene end by 5 bases; junction bases not matched to a gene: 10. The CDR3 extends over 15 amino acids. The CDR3 DNA reads as TGTGCCAGCATTTACGGCGGGGGGGCAAAAGATACGCAGTATTTT. Its protein is CASIYGGGAKDTQYF.

The chain is built from TRBV29-1 and TRBJ2-2; D possibly uses TRBD1 or TRBD2 (5 bases each). In germline, CDR1 is SQVTM, CDR2 ANQGSEA. This CDR3 is 13 amino acids long. V was clipped by 7 bases and J by 2 bases, with 11 bases between them. This chain's CDR3 is CSGGPHNTGELFF. CDR3 nucleotides: TGCAGCGGGGGACCGCATAACACCGGGGAGCTGTTTTTT.

This chain joins TRBV12-3 or TRBV12-4 and TRBJ1-5; D may be TRBD1 (6 bases). Deletions cut 7 bases from V and 6 bases from J, with 13 bases between. The CDR3 runs to 13 residues. CDR3 in DNA: TGTGCCAGCACAGGGGTCCCCAGTCAGCCCCAGCATTTT. Protein product: CASTGVPSQPQHF.

V is TRBV6-6 and J is TRBJ2-3; D gene uncertain. CDR1 MNHNY and CDR2 SVGAGI come from the germline V gene (reference sequence). Trimming pared 0 bases from V and 7 bases from J, leaving 11 bases between. This CDR3 is built from 14 residues. The DNA for the CDR3 is TGTGCCAGCAGTTACTCCACAGATTTAAATACGCAGTATTTT. It translates to CASSYSTDLNTQYF.

This clonotype has a single count. This sequence joins TRBV7-9 and TRBJ2-7, with 9 bases that match TRBD2. The CDR3 runs to 15 residues. Germline trimming cut 5 bases from V and 7 bases from J; bases unmatched to any gene: 12. Germline V gene data show CDR1 as SEHNR and CDR2 as FQNEAQ (reference sequence). CDR3: CASSRTSGGPGEQYF. DNA of the CDR3: TGTGCCAGCAGCCGGACCAGCGGGGGGCCCGGGGAGCAGTACTTC.

Note on this clonotype: A much more abundant neighbour one base away suggests this may be a read error. This rearrangement joins TRBV7-4 to TRBJ1-5; D ambiguous. This CDR3 has 13 residues. Trimming stripped 1 base from V and 5 bases from J, with 6 bases between. Germline assignment: CDR1 SGHVT and CDR2 SQSDAQ. The CDR3 region is CASSLGTDQPQHF. Written as DNA, the CDR3 is TGTGCCAGCAGCTTAGGGACCGATCAGCCCCAGCATTTT.

The genes are TRBV7-8 and TRBJ2-3; TRBD2 agrees at 11 bases. After removal of 4 bases from V and 5 bases from J, the junction contained 5 bases not matched to a gene. CDR3 size: 15 residues. Per the germline V gene, CDR1 is SGHVS and CDR2 is FQNEAQ. The CDR3 reads CASSSLAGGEDTQYF. CDR3 nucleotides: TGTGCCAGCAGCTCCCTAGCGGGGGGAGAAGATACGCAGTATTTT.

This chain connects TRBV7-9 to TRBJ1-1; D is unclear. The CDR3 sequence is 12 residues long. Germline V lookup: CDR1 SEHNR, CDR2 FQNEAQ (reference sequence). Trimming pared 9 bases from V and 2 bases from J, leaving 10 bases between. The CDR3 sequence: CASEEGNTEAFF. The CDR3 coding sequence is TGTGCCAGTGAAGAGGGAAACACTGAAGCTTTCTTT.

The rearrangement joins TRBV7-9 to TRBJ1-5; D remains ambiguous. The CDR3 is 14 residues long. Germline CDR1 SEHNR, CDR2 FQNEAQ (reference sequence). V was clipped by 8 bases and J by 2 bases, with 13 bases between them. The CDR3: CASSPAWGNQPQHF. In nucleotides, the CDR3 is TGTGCCAGCTCCCCCGCCTGGGGCAATCAGCCCCAGCATTTT.

The V call is TRBV11-2, the J call TRBJ1-1; 8 nucleotides match TRBD1. V shed 5 bases and J 8 bases; nucleotides not matched to a gene: 7. This CDR3 contains 13 residues. Looked up from germline, CDR1 is SGHAT and CDR2 is FQNNGV. This CDR3 is CASSPSGGKEAFF. The DNA of the CDR3 is TGTGCCAGCAGCCCGTCAGGGGGCAAGGAAGCTTTCTTT.

The chain couples TRBV6-2 or TRBV6-3 to TRBJ2-7; D remains unclear. Looked up from germline, CDR1 is MNHEY and CDR2 is SVGEGT. V dropped 8 bases and J dropped 6 bases, with 26 bases sitting between them. This CDR3 has 16 residues. CDR3 region: CASGARRGIRASEQYF. The CDR3 DNA follows: TGTGCCAGCGGCGCCAGGAGAGGAATTAGGGCCAGCGAGCAGTACTTC.

This clonotype was found a few times. The chain couples TRBV7-9 to TRBJ2-7; weak D call: TRBD1 (6 bases). V was shortened by 4 bases and J by 5 bases, with 15 bases between the two germline ends. There are 14 residues in the CDR3. CDR1 is SEHNR and CDR2 is FQNEAQ in the germline V gene (reference sequence). The CDR3 nucleotides read TGTGCCAGCAGCTCCAACAGGGTTGGGAACGAGCAGTACTTC. It translates to CASSSNRVGNEQYF.

This clonotype has just a few counts. J is TRBJ2-5 and V is TRBV11-2; D call uncertain. With 3 bases removed from V and 2 bases from J, the gap between germline ends came to 16 bases. From germline, CDR1 is SGHAT and CDR2 FQNNGV. The CDR3 is 16 residues long. This CDR3 reads CASSLILGGPQETQYF. CDR3 DNA sequence: TGTGCCAGCAGCTTGATACTGGGCGGCCCGCAAGAGACCCAGTACTTC.

V usage is TRBV6-6 and J usage is TRBJ2-7; tentative D call: TRBD1 (5 bases). The CDR3 loop spans 12 amino acids. Per the germline V gene, CDR1 is MNHNY and CDR2 is SVGAGI (reference sequence). Trimming removed 5 bases at V and 7 bases at J, with 12 bases between. CDR3 protein: CASSVLGDEQYF. The CDR3 region has the DNA TGTGCCAGCAGTGTTTTAGGGGATGAGCAGTACTTC.

The chain uses TRBV6-1 and TRBJ2-5; 7 bases map to TRBD1. Germline loops: CDR1 MNHNS, CDR2 SASEGT. The ends lost 8 bases at V and 5 bases at J; junction bases unmatched: 14. CDR3 length: 15 amino acids. This CDR3 is CASSRQGVMGETQYF. In DNA, the CDR3 is TGTGCCAGCTCCCGACAGGGAGTAATGGGGGAGACCCAGTACTTC.

The rearrangement links TRBV28 to TRBJ1-2; TRBD1 is a possible D gene (5 bases). CDR1 and CDR2 from the germline V gene are MDHEN and SYDVKM. CDR3 length: 12 amino acids. With 7 bases removed from V and 7 bases from J, the gap between germline ends came to 13 bases. The CDR3 DNA reads TGTGCCAGCAATCCGGGGGGGGGTGGCTACACCTTC. The encoded protein is CASNPGGGGYTF.

This clonotype was recorded a few times. This sequence joins TRBV6-1 and TRBJ1-1; possible D gene TRBD1, 6 bases. Germline values: CDR1 MNHNS, CDR2 SASEGT. This CDR3 comprises 14 residues. V gave up 4 bases and J gave up 5 bases, with 14 bases separating them. The CDR3 bases are TGTGCCAGCAGTGTGTTTGGGGGCCGAACTGAAGCTTTCTTT. Amino acids: CASSVFGGRTEAFF.

The V call is TRBV28, the J call TRBJ1-6; TRBD1 might be the D (6 bases). The CDR3 is 13 amino acids. Between the trimmed V and J ends, which lost 10 bases and 5 bases, there was a span of 12 bases. CDR1 and CDR2 (germline): MDHEN, SYDVKM. The CDR3 DNA reads as TGTGCCACCTCAGGGGAAGATAATTCACCCCTCCACTTT. Its translation is CATSGEDNSPLHF.

The CDR3 sequence is CSALGGHSEQFF. The CDR3 bases are TGCAGTGCTCTGGGGGGTCACAGTGAGCAGTTCTTC. The chain is built from TRBV20-1 and TRBJ2-1, with D possibly being TRBD2 (6 bases). The V gene's germline CDR1 is DFQATT and CDR2 SNEGSKA (reference sequence). The CDR3 covers 12 residues. V was trimmed by 5 bases and J by 9 bases, leaving 14 bases between them.

The chain carries TRBV7-6 and TRBJ2-7; D is ambiguous. Per germline, CDR1 SGHVS and CDR2 FNYEAQ. The CDR3 covers 15 residues. The V end lost 5 bases, the J end lost 3 bases, and 17 bases lay between the germline ends. The CDR3 nucleotides are TGTGCCAGCAGCCCAAGGGCAGGATCGGGCTACGAGCAGTACTTC. It specifies CASSPRAGSGYEQYF.

This clonotype was counted only a few times. The chain employs TRBV12-3 or TRBV12-4 and TRBJ2-5; 7 nucleotides line up with TRBD1. The CDR3 covers 15 residues. Losses at the gene ends were 3 bases for V and 5 bases for J; bases not matched to a gene: 9. Here the CDR3 reads CASSFGTGVEETQYF. CDR3 DNA sequence: TGTGCCAGCAGTTTTGGTACAGGGGTCGAGGAGACCCAGTACTTC.

The genes are TRBV7-6 and TRBJ2-7; 9 bases are a match to TRBD1. Germline lookup yields CDR1 SGHVS and CDR2 FNYEAQ. After removal of 5 bases from V and 0 bases from J, the junction contained 5 bases not matched to a gene. This CDR3 spans 15 amino acids. CDR3 loop: CASSPGTGTSYEQYF. In DNA, the CDR3 is TGTGCCAGCAGCCCCGGGACAGGGACCTCCTACGAGCAGTACTTC.

This clonotype was recorded only once. CDR3 region: CASLSLGGANYGYTF. CDR3 DNA sequence: TGTGCCAGTCTGTCTCTGGGGGGCGCTAACTATGGCTACACCTTC. The V call is TRBV28, the J call TRBJ1-2; D might be TRBD1 (6 bases). CDR1 and CDR2 from the germline V gene are MDHEN and SYDVKM. V was pared by 9 bases and J by 0 bases, with 17 bases between. The CDR3 is 15 residues long.

This clonotype was counted between two and nine times. The rearrangement uses TRBV7-2 and TRBJ2-7, with 12 nucleotides matching TRBD2. Germline CDR1 is SGHTA and CDR2 is FQGNSA. The CDR3 runs to 16 residues. The V and J ends lost 4 bases and 3 bases, in that order; junction bases with no gene match: 7. This chain's CDR3 is CASSYDPTSGGYEQYF. CDR3 nucleotide sequence: TGTGCCAGCAGCTACGACCCGACTAGCGGGGGCTACGAGCAGTACTTC.

The J gene is TRBJ2-1, the V gene TRBV12-3 or TRBV12-4; possibly TRBD1 for D (6 bases). Trimming pared 6 bases from V and 0 bases from J, leaving 15 bases between. There are 16 residues in the CDR3. CDR3 nucleotide sequence: TGTGCCAGCAGACCGGACAGTACGAGCTCCTACAATGAGCAGTTCTTC. It is translated as CASRPDSTSSYNEQFF.

This clonotype was seen more than once but under ten times. The chain couples TRBV7-2 to TRBJ2-1; possibly TRBD2 for D (7 bases). V was trimmed by 0 bases and J by 14 bases, leaving 14 bases between them. This CDR3 is built from 13 residues. The V gene's germline CDR1 is SGHTA and CDR2 FQGNSA. The CDR3 region has the DNA TGTGCCAGCAGCTTAGCGCGTACAGGGAGGGAGTTCTTC. This codes for CASSLARTGREFF.